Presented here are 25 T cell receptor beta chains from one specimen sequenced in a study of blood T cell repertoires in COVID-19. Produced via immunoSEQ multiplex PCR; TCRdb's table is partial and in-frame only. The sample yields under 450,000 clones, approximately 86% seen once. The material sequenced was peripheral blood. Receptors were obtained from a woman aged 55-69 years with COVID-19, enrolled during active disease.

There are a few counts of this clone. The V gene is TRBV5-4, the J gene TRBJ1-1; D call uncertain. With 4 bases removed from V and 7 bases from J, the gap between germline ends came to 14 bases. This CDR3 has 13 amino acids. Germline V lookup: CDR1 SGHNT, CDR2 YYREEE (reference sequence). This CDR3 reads CASSPPSGNEAFF. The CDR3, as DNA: TGTGCCAGCAGCCCCCCGTCGGGGAATGAAGCTTTCTTT.

This CDR3 is CATQGQGNEKLFF. The CDR3 DNA sequence: TGTGCCACCCAGGGACAGGGGAATGAAAAACTGTTTTTT. The chain uses TRBV19 and TRBJ1-4, with 10 nucleotides matching TRBD1. The germline V gene has CDR1 LNHDA and CDR2 SQIVND (reference sequence). The trim removed 10 bases at V and 5 bases at J, leaving 4 bases unmatched. The length of the CDR3 is 13 residues.

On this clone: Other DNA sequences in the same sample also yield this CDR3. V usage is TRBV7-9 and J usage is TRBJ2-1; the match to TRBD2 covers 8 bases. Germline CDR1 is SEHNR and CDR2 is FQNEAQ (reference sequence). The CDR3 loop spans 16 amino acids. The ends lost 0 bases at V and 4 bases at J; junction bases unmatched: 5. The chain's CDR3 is CASSLALAGTYNEQFF. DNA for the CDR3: TGTGCCAGCAGCTTAGCGCTAGCGGGCACTTACAATGAGCAGTTCTTC. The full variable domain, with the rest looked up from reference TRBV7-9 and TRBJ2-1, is DTGVSQNPRHKITKRGQNVTFRCDPISEHNRLYWYRQTLGQGPEFLTYFQNEAQLEKSRLLSDRFSAERPKGSFSTLEIQRTEQGDSAMYLCASSLALAGTYNEQFFGPGTRLTVL.

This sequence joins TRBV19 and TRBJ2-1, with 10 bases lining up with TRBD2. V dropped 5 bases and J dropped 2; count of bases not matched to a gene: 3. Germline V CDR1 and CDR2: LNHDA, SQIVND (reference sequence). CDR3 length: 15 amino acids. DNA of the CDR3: TGTGCCAGTAGTCCAGCGGGGGGGCCCTACAATGAGCAGTTCTTC. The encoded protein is CASSPAGGPYNEQFF.

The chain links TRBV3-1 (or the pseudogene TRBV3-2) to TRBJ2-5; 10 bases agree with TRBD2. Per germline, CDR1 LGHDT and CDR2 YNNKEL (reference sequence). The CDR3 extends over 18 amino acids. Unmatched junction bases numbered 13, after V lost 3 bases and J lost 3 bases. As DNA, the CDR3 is TGTGCCAGCAGCCAGGGGAAGGGTTTTAGCGGGGGGAAAGAGACCCAGTACTTC. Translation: CASSQGKGFSGGKETQYF.

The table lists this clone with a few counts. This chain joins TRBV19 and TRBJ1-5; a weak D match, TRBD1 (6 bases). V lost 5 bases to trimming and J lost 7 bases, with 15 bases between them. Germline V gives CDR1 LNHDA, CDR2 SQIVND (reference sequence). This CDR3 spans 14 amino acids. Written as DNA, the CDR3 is TGTGCCAGTAGTGTGGGGGGGGCAGGACAGCCCCAGCATTTT. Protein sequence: CASSVGGAGQPQHF. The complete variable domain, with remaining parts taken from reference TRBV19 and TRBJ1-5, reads DGGITQSPKYLFRKEGQNVTLSCEQNLNHDAMYWYRQDPGQGLRLIYYSQIVNDFQKGDIAEGYSVSREKKESFPLTVTSAQKNPTAFYLCASSVGGAGQPQHFGDGTRLSIL.

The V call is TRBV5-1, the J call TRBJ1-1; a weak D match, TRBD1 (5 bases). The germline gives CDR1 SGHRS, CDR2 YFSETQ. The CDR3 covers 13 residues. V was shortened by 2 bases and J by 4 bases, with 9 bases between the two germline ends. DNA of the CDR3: TGCGCCAGCAGCTTCAGGGTGGGCACTGAAGCTTTCTTT. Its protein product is CASSFRVGTEAFF.

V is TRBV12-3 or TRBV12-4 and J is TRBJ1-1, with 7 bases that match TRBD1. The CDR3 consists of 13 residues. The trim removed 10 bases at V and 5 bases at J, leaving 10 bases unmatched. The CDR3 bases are TGTGCCACCGGATCGACAGGGAGGACTGAAGCTTTCTTT. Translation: CATGSTGRTEAFF.

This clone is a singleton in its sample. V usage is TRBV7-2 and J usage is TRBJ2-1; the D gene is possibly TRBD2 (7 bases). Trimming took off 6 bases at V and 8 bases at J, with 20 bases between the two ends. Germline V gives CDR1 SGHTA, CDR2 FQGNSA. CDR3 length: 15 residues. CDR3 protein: CASRPPGGLGDEQFF. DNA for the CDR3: TGTGCCAGCAGGCCCCCCGGGGGGCTGGGTGATGAGCAGTTCTTC.

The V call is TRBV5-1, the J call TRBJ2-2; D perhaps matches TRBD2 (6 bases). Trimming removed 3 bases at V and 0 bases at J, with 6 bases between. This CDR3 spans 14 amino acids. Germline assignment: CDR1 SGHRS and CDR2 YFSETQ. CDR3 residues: CASSWGANTGELFF. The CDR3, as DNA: TGCGCCAGCAGCTGGGGGGCGAACACCGGGGAGCTGTTTTTT.

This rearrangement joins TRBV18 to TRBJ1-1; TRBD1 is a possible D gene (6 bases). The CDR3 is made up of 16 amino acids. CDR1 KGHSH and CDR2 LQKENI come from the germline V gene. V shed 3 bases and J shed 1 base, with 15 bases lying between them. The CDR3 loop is CASSPFAGVGNTEAFF. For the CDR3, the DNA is TGTGCCAGCTCACCCTTCGCAGGGGTAGGGAACACTGAAGCTTTCTTT.

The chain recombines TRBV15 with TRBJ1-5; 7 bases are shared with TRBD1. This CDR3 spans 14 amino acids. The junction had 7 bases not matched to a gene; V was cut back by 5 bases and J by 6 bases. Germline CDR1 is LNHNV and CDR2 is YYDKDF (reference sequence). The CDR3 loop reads CATSGIGGSQPQHF. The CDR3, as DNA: TGTGCCACCAGCGGAATAGGGGGCAGTCAGCCCCAGCATTTT.

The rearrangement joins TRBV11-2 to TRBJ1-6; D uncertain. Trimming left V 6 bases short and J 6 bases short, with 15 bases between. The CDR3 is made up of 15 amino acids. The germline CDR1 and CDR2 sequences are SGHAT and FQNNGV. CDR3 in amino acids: CASRLTGLINSPLHF. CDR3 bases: TGTGCCAGCAGACTTACTGGTCTTATTAATTCACCCCTCCACTTT.

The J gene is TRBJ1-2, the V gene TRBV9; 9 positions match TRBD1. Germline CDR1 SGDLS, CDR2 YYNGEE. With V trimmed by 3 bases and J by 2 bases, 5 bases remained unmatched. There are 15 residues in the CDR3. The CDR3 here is CASSGWTGENYGYTF. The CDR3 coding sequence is TGTGCCAGCAGCGGATGGACAGGGGAGAACTATGGCTACACCTTC.

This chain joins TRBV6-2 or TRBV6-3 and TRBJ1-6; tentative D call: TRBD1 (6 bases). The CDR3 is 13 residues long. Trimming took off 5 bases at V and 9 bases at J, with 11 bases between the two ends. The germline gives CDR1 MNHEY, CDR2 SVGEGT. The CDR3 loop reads CASSQGMISPLHF. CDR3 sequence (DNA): TGTGCCAGCAGTCAGGGGATGATTTCACCCCTCCACTTT.

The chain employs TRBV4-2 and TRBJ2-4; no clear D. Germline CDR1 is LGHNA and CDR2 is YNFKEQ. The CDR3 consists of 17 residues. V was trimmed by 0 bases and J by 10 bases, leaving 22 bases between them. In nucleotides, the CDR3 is TGTGCCAGCAGCCAAGAAGGCGACATTGGATCAAAAACTATTCAGTACTTC. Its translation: CASSQEGDIGSKTIQYF.

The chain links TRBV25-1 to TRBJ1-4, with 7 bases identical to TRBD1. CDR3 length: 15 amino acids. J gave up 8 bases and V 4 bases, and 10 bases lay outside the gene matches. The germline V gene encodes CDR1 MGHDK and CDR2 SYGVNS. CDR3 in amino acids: CASSAYTGAKEKLFF. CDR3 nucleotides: TGTGCCAGCAGTGCCTATACAGGGGCCAAGGAAAAACTGTTTTTT.

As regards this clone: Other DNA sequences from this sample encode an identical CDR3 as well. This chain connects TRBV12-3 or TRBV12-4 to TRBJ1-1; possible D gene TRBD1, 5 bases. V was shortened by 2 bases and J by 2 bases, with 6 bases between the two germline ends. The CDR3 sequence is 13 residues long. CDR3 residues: CASSLQGNTEAFF. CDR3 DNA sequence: TGTGCCAGCAGTTTACAGGGCAACACTGAAGCTTTCTTT.

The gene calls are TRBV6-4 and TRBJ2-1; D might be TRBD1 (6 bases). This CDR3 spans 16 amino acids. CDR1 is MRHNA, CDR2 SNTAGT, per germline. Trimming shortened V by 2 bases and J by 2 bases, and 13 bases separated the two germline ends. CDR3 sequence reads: CASSDTTGPTYNEQFF. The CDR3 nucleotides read TGTGCCAGCAGTGACACGACAGGACCTACCTACAATGAGCAGTTCTTC.

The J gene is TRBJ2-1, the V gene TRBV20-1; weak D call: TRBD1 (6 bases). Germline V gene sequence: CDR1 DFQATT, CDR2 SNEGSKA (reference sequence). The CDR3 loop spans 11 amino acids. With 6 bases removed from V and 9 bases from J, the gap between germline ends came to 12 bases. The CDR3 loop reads CSAHTGLEQFF. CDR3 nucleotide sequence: TGCAGTGCGCATACAGGGCTTGAGCAGTTCTTC.

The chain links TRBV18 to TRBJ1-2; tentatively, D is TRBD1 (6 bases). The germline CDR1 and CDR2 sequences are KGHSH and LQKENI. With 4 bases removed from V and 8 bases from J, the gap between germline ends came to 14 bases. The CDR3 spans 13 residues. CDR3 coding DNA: TGTGCCAGCTCACTTGGCCCAGGGGAGGGCTACACCTTC. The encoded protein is CASSLGPGEGYTF.

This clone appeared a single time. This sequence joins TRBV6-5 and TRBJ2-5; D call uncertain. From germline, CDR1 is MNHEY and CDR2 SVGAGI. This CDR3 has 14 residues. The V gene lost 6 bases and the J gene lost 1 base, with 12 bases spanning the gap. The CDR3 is CASSQFSTQETQYF. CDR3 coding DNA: TGTGCCAGCAGCCAATTCTCTACCCAAGAGACCCAGTACTTC.

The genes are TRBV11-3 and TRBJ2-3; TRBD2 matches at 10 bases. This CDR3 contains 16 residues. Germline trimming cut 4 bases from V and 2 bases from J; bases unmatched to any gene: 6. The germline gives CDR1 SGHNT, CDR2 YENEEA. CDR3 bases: TGTGCCAGCAGCTCCGGGGGACTAGCGTCCACAGATACGCAGTATTTT. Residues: CASSSGGLASTDTQYF.

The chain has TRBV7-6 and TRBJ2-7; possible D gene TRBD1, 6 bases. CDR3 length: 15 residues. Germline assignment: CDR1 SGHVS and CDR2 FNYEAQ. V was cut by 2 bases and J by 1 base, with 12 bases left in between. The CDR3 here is CASSLQGLSSYEQYF. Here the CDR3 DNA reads TGTGCCAGCAGCTTACAGGGGTTATCATCCTACGAGCAGTACTTC.

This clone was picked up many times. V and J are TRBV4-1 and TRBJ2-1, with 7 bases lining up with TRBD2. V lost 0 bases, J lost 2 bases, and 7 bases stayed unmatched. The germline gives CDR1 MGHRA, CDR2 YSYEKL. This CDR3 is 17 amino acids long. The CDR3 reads CASSQDRRSGAYNEQFF. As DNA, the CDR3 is TGCGCCAGCAGCCAAGATAGGAGAAGCGGGGCCTACAATGAGCAGTTCTTC.